The 25 T cell receptor beta chains below were found in one sample sequenced in a study of OX40 agonist ivuxolimab in advanced cancers. Here immunoSEQ multiplex PCR was the method, and the copy in TCRdb shows in-frame clones only, minus some. This table holds approximately 17,000 clones, just over 70% found once. Sample: CD4+ or CD8+ T cells sorted from blood, taken in a trial of the OX40 agonist ivuxolimab. The receptors originated from an adult with an advanced solid tumor such as melanoma, head and neck, liver or kidney cancer.

V gene TRBV5-4 combines with J gene TRBJ2-7; 14 positions agree with TRBD2. The CDR3 sequence is 14 residues long. Germline CDR1 and CDR2: SGHNT and YYREEE (reference sequence). V lost 4 bases, J lost 7 bases, and 4 bases stayed unmatched. The CDR3 here is CASSGTSGSFEQYF. CDR3 nucleotides: TGTGCCAGCAGCGGGACTAGCGGGAGTTTTGAGCAGTACTTC.

This clone was observed once. The genes are TRBV6-6 and TRBJ2-5; D is unresolved. The CDR3 has 13 amino acids. Germline values: CDR1 MNHNY, CDR2 SVGAGI (reference sequence). Trimming removed 0 bases at V and 0 bases at J, with 2 bases between. Written as DNA, the CDR3 is TGTGCCAGCAGTTACTCGTACCAAGAGACCCAGTACTTC. Translation: CASSYSYQETQYF.

The chain has TRBV9 and TRBJ1-1, with D unclear. Trimming pared 0 bases from V and 2 bases from J, leaving 8 bases between. This CDR3 has 14 amino acids. The germline V gene encodes CDR1 SGDLS and CDR2 YYNGEE. This chain's CDR3 is CASSVAGENTEAFF. As DNA, the CDR3 is TGTGCCAGCAGCGTAGCCGGGGAAAACACTGAAGCTTTCTTT.

V usage is TRBV5-6 and J usage is TRBJ2-2; a weak D match, TRBD2 (5 bases). The CDR3 has 15 amino acids. V was shortened by 2 bases and J by 7 bases, with 15 bases between the two germline ends. The germline V gene encodes CDR1 SGHDT and CDR2 YYEEEE. The CDR3 DNA reads as TGTGCCAGCAGCTTAGGTTCTAGCCTAAGCGGGGAGCTGTTTTTT. Its translation is CASSLGSSLSGELFF. The whole variable domain, filled in from reference TRBV5-6 and TRBJ2-2, reads DAGVTQSPTHLIKTRGQQVTLRCSPKSGHDTVSWYQQALGQGPQFIFQYYEEEERQRGNFPDRFSGHQFPNYSSELNVNALLLGDSALYLCASSLGSSLSGELFFGEGSRLTVL.

The chain has TRBV4-3 and TRBJ2-1, with 7 bases lining up with TRBD2. Per the germline V gene, CDR1 is LGHNA and CDR2 is YSLEER. V gave up 4 bases and J gave up 5 bases; unmatched junction bases: 11. This CDR3 has 16 amino acids. The CDR3 reads CASSPRDGGSDNEQFF. The CDR3 nucleotides read TGCGCCAGCAGCCCGCGTGACGGGGGGTCGGACAATGAGCAGTTCTTC.

J is TRBJ2-3 and V is TRBV7-9, with TRBD2 identical over 7 bases. CDR3 size: 16 residues. The trim removed 4 bases at V and 1 base at J, leaving 8 bases unmatched. Germline CDR1 SEHNR, CDR2 FQNEAQ (reference sequence). This CDR3 is CASSSILAAGTDTQYF. Written as DNA, the CDR3 is TGTGCCAGCAGCTCCATCCTAGCGGCCGGCACAGATACGCAGTATTTT.

This sequence joins TRBV19 and TRBJ2-7, with a possible D match to TRBD2 (5 bases). Trimming pared 5 bases from V and 4 bases from J, leaving 12 bases between. This CDR3 region has 13 residues. Germline V gene lookup returns CDR1 LNHDA and CDR2 SQIVND (reference sequence). CDR3 sequence (DNA): TGTGCCAGTAGTGAGGGAAGGATTTACGAGCAGTACTTC. Translated, it gives CASSEGRIYEQYF.

The V and J genes are TRBV27 and TRBJ1-2; D gene ambiguous. This CDR3 is built from 13 residues. Deletions cut 9 bases from V and 6 bases from J, with 17 bases between. In germline, CDR1 is MNHEY, CDR2 SMNVEV (reference sequence). The CDR3 DNA reads as TGTGCCAGTAAGGCGGGGAATGGAAATGGCTACACCTTC. It codes for CASKAGNGNGYTF.

The chain is built from TRBV7-3 and TRBJ2-1, with D possibly being TRBD1 or TRBD2 (5 bases each). The V end lost 4 bases, the J end lost 7 bases, and 17 bases lay between the germline ends. The CDR3 contains 15 residues. Germline V CDR1 and CDR2: SGHTA, FQGTGA. This CDR3 reads CASSSPTEGLNEQFF. The CDR3 nucleotides read TGTGCCAGCAGCTCCCCGACAGAGGGGTTGAATGAGCAGTTCTTC.

This clone was observed a few times. This chain joins TRBV15 and TRBJ2-5, with TRBD2 identical over 11 bases. The J segment lost 4 bases and the V segment lost 3 bases, leaving 7 bases of the junction unmatched. CDR3 length: 16 amino acids. Germline CDR1 is LNHNV and CDR2 is YYDKDF (reference sequence). CDR3 sequence: CATSSSVAGGTETQYF. The CDR3 nucleotides read TGTGCCACCAGCAGTTCCGTAGCGGGAGGGACAGAGACCCAGTACTTC.

The gene calls are TRBV11-1 and TRBJ1-4; 9 bases match TRBD1. The length of the CDR3 is 12 residues. J was trimmed by 8 bases and V by 11 bases; bases with no gene match: 6. Germline V gives CDR1 SGHAT, CDR2 FQDESV (reference sequence). This CDR3 is CAARTGEEKLFF. The CDR3, as DNA: TGTGCCGCCCGGACAGGGGAGGAAAAACTGTTTTTT.

The chain links TRBV6-5 to TRBJ1-3; D is possibly TRBD1 (5 bases). The germline V gene has CDR1 MNHEY and CDR2 SVGAGI. Trimming removed 5 bases at V and 0 bases at J, with 8 bases between. The CDR3 is 14 residues long. The CDR3 sequence is CASSRGPSGNTIYF. The CDR3, as DNA: TGTGCCAGCAGTCGGGGACCCTCTGGAAACACCATATATTTT.

The V and J genes are TRBV4-3 and TRBJ1-1; D ambiguous. Trimming left V 0 bases short and J 6 bases short, with 17 bases between. The CDR3 loop spans 16 amino acids. Germline CDR1 and CDR2: LGHNA and YSLEER. CDR3 protein: CASSQDRAATSPEAFF. In nucleotides, the CDR3 is TGCGCCAGCAGCCAAGATCGGGCAGCGACCTCACCTGAAGCTTTCTTT.

CDR3 protein: CASSIAGGSYNEQFF. CDR3 DNA: TGTGCCAGTAGTATAGCGGGAGGGTCCTACAATGAGCAGTTCTTC. V usage is TRBV19 and J usage is TRBJ2-1, with 8 bases fitting TRBD2. CDR1 and CDR2 from the germline V gene are LNHDA and SQIVND (reference sequence). This CDR3 is built from 15 residues. V shed 1 base, J shed 1 base, and the junction held 0 bases outside the gene matches.

This sequence joins TRBV18 and TRBJ2-7; no definite D call. Germline V gene sequence: CDR1 KGHSH, CDR2 LQKENI. The CDR3 has 13 residues. V was pared by 3 bases and J by 2 bases, with 8 bases between. The CDR3 bases are TGTGCCAGCTCACCGCCCCAGGCCTACGAGCAGTACTTC. This encodes CASSPPQAYEQYF. The whole variable domain, filled in from reference TRBV18 and TRBJ2-7, reads NAGVMQNPRHLVRRRGQEARLRCSPMKGHSHVYWYRQLPEEGLKFMVYLQKENIIDESGMPKERFSAEFPKEGPSILRIQQVVRGDSAAYFCASSPPQAYEQYFGPGTRLTVT.

CDR3 sequence: CASSQETAASGSYEQYF. Written as DNA, the CDR3 is TGTGCCAGCAGCCAAGAAACCGCGGCTAGCGGGAGCTACGAGCAGTACTTC. This chain links TRBV4-2 with TRBJ2-7; 10 nucleotides match TRBD2. Germline CDR1 is LGHNA and CDR2 is YNFKEQ. This CDR3 has 17 residues. The ends lost 0 bases at V and 3 bases at J; junction bases unmatched: 8.

The chain employs TRBV27 and TRBJ2-6; no clear D. CDR1 is MNHEY and CDR2 is SMNVEV in the germline V gene (reference sequence). Trimming removed 2 bases from V and 0 bases from J, with 11 bases in between. The CDR3 spans 17 residues. Here the CDR3 reads CASSLGRTVSGANVLTF. For the CDR3, the DNA is TGTGCCAGCAGTTTAGGACGGACGGTCTCTGGGGCCAACGTCCTGACTTTC.

In this sample, this clone turned up a few times. The chain employs TRBV6-5 and TRBJ2-1; D remains unclear. The CDR3 extends over 13 amino acids. Germline loops: CDR1 MNHEY, CDR2 SVGAGI. Trimming pared 6 bases from V and 6 bases from J, leaving 12 bases between. The CDR3: CASSLVGGNEQFF. In nucleotides, the CDR3 is TGTGCCAGCAGCTTGGTGGGTGGCAATGAGCAGTTCTTC.

This chain joins TRBV6-5 and TRBJ2-7, with 8 bases identical to TRBD1. Germline-derived CDR1 and CDR2 are MNHEY and SVGAGI. The V and J ends lost 6 bases and 2 bases, in that order; junction bases with no gene match: 9. The CDR3 runs to 15 residues. CDR3 protein: CASRSGTGETYEQYF. CDR3 bases: TGTGCCAGCAGATCCGGGACAGGCGAAACCTACGAGCAGTACTTC.

V usage is TRBV2 and J usage is TRBJ1-1; no clear D. Germline V gives CDR1 SNHLY, CDR2 FYNNEI. V shed 2 bases and J shed 2 bases, with 6 bases lying between them. This CDR3 is 13 amino acids long. CDR3 residues: CASSETVNTEAFF. The CDR3 DNA reads as TGTGCCAGCAGTGAAACGGTTAACACTGAAGCTTTCTTT. The variable domain in full, with the rest retrieved from reference TRBV2 and TRBJ1-1, is EPEVTQTPSHQVTQMGQEVILRCVPISNHLYFYWYRQILGQKVEFLVSFYNNEISEKSEIFDDQFSVERPDGSNFTLKIRSTKLEDSAMYFCASSETVNTEAFFGQGTRLTVV.

This sequence joins TRBV6-1 and TRBJ2-7; D is undetermined. V lost 6 bases, J lost 0 bases, and 15 bases lay in between. The CDR3 has 15 residues. Germline V CDR1 and CDR2: MNHNS, SASEGT. The CDR3 loop is CASSTGPASSYEQYF. The CDR3 coding sequence is TGTGCCAGCAGCACTGGACCCGCGAGCTCCTACGAGCAGTACTTC.

By sample share, this clone is medium-sized (0.01 to 0.1%). V and J are TRBV7-9 and TRBJ1-2; the D gene is possibly TRBD1 (6 bases). This CDR3 region has 12 residues. Germline V gene lookup returns CDR1 SEHNR and CDR2 FQNEAQ (reference sequence). V dropped 3 bases and J dropped 8 bases, with 10 bases sitting between them. DNA of the CDR3: TGTGCCAGCAGCTTTTACAGGGACGGCTACACCTTC. Its protein product is CASSFYRDGYTF.

This clone appeared a single time. The chain has TRBV30 and TRBJ2-3; the match to TRBD2 covers 10 bases. CDR3 length: 17 amino acids. From germline, CDR1 is GTSNPN and CDR2 SVGIG (reference sequence). With 2 bases clipped from V and 5 bases from J, the junction kept 13 bases outside the gene matches. The CDR3 reads CAWSPHGAGGPGDTQYF. CDR3 in DNA: TGTGCCTGGAGTCCCCACGGAGCGGGAGGGCCCGGAGATACGCAGTATTTT.

The J gene is TRBJ1-5, the V gene TRBV28; a possible D gene is TRBD1 (6 bases). CDR3 length: 16 amino acids. V was shortened by 2 bases and J by 3 bases, with 14 bases between the two germline ends. CDR1 MDHEN and CDR2 SYDVKM come from the germline V gene. This CDR3 reads CASSLGRTGANQPQHF. In nucleotides, the CDR3 is TGTGCCAGCAGTTTAGGCCGCACGGGGGCCAATCAGCCCCAGCATTTT.

The rearrangement joins TRBV5-4 to TRBJ1-3; tentatively, D is TRBD1 (5 bases). Trimming pared 3 bases from V and 4 bases from J, leaving 17 bases between. The CDR3 sequence is 16 residues long. CDR1 is SGHNT, CDR2 YYREEE, per germline (reference sequence). The CDR3 is CASSWMGGTQGNTIYF. CDR3 nucleotides: TGTGCCAGCAGCTGGATGGGGGGGACGCAGGGAAACACCATATATTTT.